These 26 T cell receptor beta chains share one sample of origin, sequenced in a study of beta chain features in type 1 diabetes. TCRB transcripts that were expressed got sequenced, as all of the isolated RNA had been reverse transcribed. Produced via immunoSEQ multiplex PCR; TCRdb's table is partial and in-frame only. Of around 430,000 clones in the sample, 30% were seen once. The material sequenced was naive CD4+ T cells from blood. Every receptor here comes from a man aged 18 to 35 in good health.

This clone has a handful of counts. The chain links TRBV5-1 to TRBJ2-7; 13 bases fit TRBD2. Germline CDR1 is SGHRS and CDR2 is YFSETQ. The CDR3 extends over 15 amino acids. The V segment lost 4 bases and the J segment 3 bases; nucleotides outside the gene matches: 4. The CDR3 nucleotides are TGCGCCAGCAGCACGACTAGCGGGAGGAACTACGAGCAGTACTTC. Translating it yields CASSTTSGRNYEQYF.

The rearrangement uses TRBV25-1 and TRBJ2-5, with 11 positions matching TRBD2. V lost 10 bases to trimming and J lost 5 bases; unmatched junction nucleotides: 12. The CDR3 consists of 15 residues. The germline gives CDR1 MGHDK, CDR2 SYGVNS. The CDR3 DNA follows: TGTGCCATCACCCCTAGCGGGAGGTTCCGGGAGACCCAGTACTTC. Its translation is CAITPSGRFRETQYF. Supplemented by reference TRBV25-1 and TRBJ2-5, the full variable domain reads EADIYQTPRYLVIGTGKKITLECSQTMGHDKMYWYQQDPGMELHLIHYSYGVNSTEKGDLSSESTVSRIRTEHFPLTLESARPSHTSQYLCAITPSGRFRETQYFGPGTRLLVL.

This clone was counted a few times. This rearrangement joins TRBV4-3 to TRBJ2-1, with 7 bases matching TRBD2. The V and J ends lost 4 bases and 6 bases, in that order; junction bases with no gene match: 6. This CDR3 is built from 14 residues. Germline V CDR1 and CDR2: LGHNA, YSLEER. The chain's CDR3 is CASSLSGGGNEQFF. The CDR3 DNA reads as TGCGCCAGCAGCCTATCGGGAGGCGGCAATGAGCAGTTCTTC.

The chain employs TRBV5-1 and TRBJ1-2; no clear D. Germline loops: CDR1 SGHRS, CDR2 YFSETQ. Trimming cost V 0 bases and J 3 bases, with 9 bases left between them. This CDR3 contains 14 residues. CDR3 bases: TGCGCCAGCAGCTTGGGGGTAAATCACTATGGCTACACCTTC. Encoded protein: CASSLGVNHYGYTF.

This clone was seen only a few times. This chain links TRBV9 with TRBJ2-1; no clear D. Between the trimmed V and J ends, which lost 4 bases and 1 base, there was a span of 12 bases. The CDR3 totals 15 residues. Germline V CDR1 and CDR2: SGDLS, YYNGEE. The CDR3 DNA is TGTGCCAGCAGCCTTGGGGTTTCTTCCTACAATGAGCAGTTCTTC. It yields the protein CASSLGVSSYNEQFF.

The V gene is TRBV4-1, the J gene TRBJ1-2; the match to TRBD1 covers 9 bases. Germline V CDR1 and CDR2: MGHRA, YSYEKL. This CDR3 spans 18 amino acids. After removal of 0 bases from V and 8 bases from J, the junction contained 16 bases not matched to a gene. The CDR3 here is CASSQDPTSTGGFGGYTF. DNA for the CDR3: TGCGCCAGCAGCCAAGATCCGACTTCGACAGGGGGTTTTGGAGGCTACACCTTC.

The V and J genes are TRBV9 and TRBJ2-6; D possibly matches TRBD1 or TRBD2 (5 bases each). Per germline, CDR1 SGDLS and CDR2 YYNGEE. The CDR3 runs to 17 residues. Trimming shortened V by 0 bases and J by 0 bases, and 10 bases separated the two germline ends. The CDR3 nucleotides read TGTGCCAGCAGCGTAGGAGGGACGGGCTCTGGGGCCAACGTCCTGACTTTC. Translating gives CASSVGGTGSGANVLTF.

V gene TRBV28 combines with J gene TRBJ2-7; 9 nucleotides agree with TRBD1. The V and J ends lost 2 bases and 2 bases, in that order; junction bases with no gene match: 7. The CDR3 loop spans 16 amino acids. CDR1 and CDR2 from the germline V gene are MDHEN and SYDVKM. The CDR3 spells CASSLIGTGKTYEQYF. In nucleotides, the CDR3 is TGTGCCAGCAGTTTAATAGGGACAGGGAAAACCTACGAGCAGTACTTC.

The rearrangement joins TRBV15 to TRBJ1-4; unclear D gene. The CDR3 length is 15 residues. V shed 0 bases and J shed 2 bases, with 7 bases lying between them. Looked up from germline, CDR1 is LNHNV and CDR2 is YYDKDF (reference sequence). In DNA, the CDR3 is TGTGCCACCAGCAGAGATCCCGGGACTAATGAAAAACTGTTTTTT. This translates into CATSRDPGTNEKLFF.

This clone occurred a few times. This rearrangement joins TRBV5-4 to TRBJ2-2; D unresolved. Germline V lookup: CDR1 SGHNT, CDR2 YYREEE (reference sequence). With 7 bases removed from V and 7 bases from J, the gap between germline ends came to 20 bases. The CDR3 contains 15 residues. Here the CDR3 reads CASHSAIELVGELFF. The DNA of the CDR3 is TGTGCCAGCCATTCGGCTATCGAGTTAGTCGGGGAGCTGTTTTTT.

The chain is built from TRBV23-1 and TRBJ2-1; unclear D gene. TRBV23-1 falls under the ORF class, with uncertain function. This CDR3 contains 15 residues. V was shortened by 2 bases and J by 6 bases, with 14 bases between the two germline ends. The CDR3 DNA follows: TGCGCCAGCAGTCAACAAGTCAACGGCCGCAATGAGCAGTTCTTC. This encodes CASSQQVNGRNEQFF.

V is TRBV5-1 and J is TRBJ2-3; no reliable D call. The V end lost 0 bases, the J end lost 0 bases, and 11 bases lay between the germline ends. The V gene's germline CDR1 is SGHRS and CDR2 YFSETQ. This CDR3 has 16 residues. The DNA of the CDR3 is TGCGCCAGCAGCTTGGCGGGCTCGACTAGCACAGATACGCAGTATTTT. Amino acid sequence: CASSLAGSTSTDTQYF.

The V call is TRBV23-1, the J call TRBJ2-7; 11 nucleotides match TRBD1. TRBV23-1 is sorted into the ORF group, with uncertain function. The CDR3 runs 16 residues. V shed 0 bases and J 3 bases; nucleotides not matched to a gene: 4. The DNA of the CDR3 is TGCGCCAGCAGTCAATCACCGGGACAGGGGGACTACGAGCAGTACTTC. It yields the protein CASSQSPGQGDYEQYF.

This clone was counted between two and nine times. The chain joins TRBV6-1 to TRBJ2-7; D unclear. CDR3 length: 13 amino acids. Trimming took off 5 bases at V and 7 bases at J, with 15 bases between the two ends. Looked up from germline, CDR1 is MNHNS and CDR2 is SASEGT. The CDR3 protein is CASSLDPAEEQYF. DNA of the CDR3: TGTGCCAGCAGTTTGGACCCGGCGGAGGAGCAGTACTTC.

The chain recombines TRBV7-8 with TRBJ2-1; 14 bases fit TRBD2. Trimming at V came to 0 bases and at J to 7 bases, leaving 5 bases not matched to a gene. CDR3 length: 17 residues. The germline V gene encodes CDR1 SGHVS and CDR2 FQNEAQ. The CDR3 nucleotides read TGTGCCAGCAGCTTAGCGGCGGGACTAGCGGGAGTTAATGAGCAGTTCTTC. It is translated as CASSLAAGLAGVNEQFF.

This clone has only a few counts. The V gene is TRBV10-3, the J gene TRBJ2-6; perhaps TRBD2 as D (6 bases). This CDR3 contains 15 residues. In germline, CDR1 is ENHRY, CDR2 SYGVKD. Between the trimmed V and J ends, which lost 4 bases and 0 bases, there was a span of 7 bases. The CDR3 coding sequence is TGTGCCATCAGTGTCGGGGGCTCTGGGGCCAACGTCCTGACTTTC. It encodes CAISVGGSGANVLTF.

This clone was seen only a few times. The rearrangement joins TRBV30 to TRBJ2-6, with 7 positions matching TRBD2. The junction had 7 bases not matched to a gene; V was cut back by 1 base and J by 1 base. This CDR3 has 17 residues. CDR1 GTSNPN and CDR2 SVGIG come from the germline V gene (reference sequence). The CDR3: CAWSAQAAGSGANVLTF. Written as DNA, the CDR3 is TGTGCCTGGAGTGCCCAGGCAGCGGGATCTGGGGCCAACGTCCTGACTTTC.

This clone was counted a single time. The chain carries TRBV11-2 and TRBJ1-4; D unresolved. CDR1 and CDR2 from the germline V gene are SGHAT and FQNNGV. Trimming stripped 5 bases from V and 5 bases from J, with 12 bases between. There are 14 residues in the CDR3. CDR3 coding DNA: TGTGCCAGCAGCCCCAGACCCAAAAATGAAAAACTGTTTTTT. It translates to CASSPRPKNEKLFF.

This chain links TRBV25-1 with TRBJ2-7, with a possible D match to TRBD1 (6 bases). Germline CDR1 is MGHDK and CDR2 is SYGVNS. The CDR3 length is 14 residues. Trimming removed 1 base at V and 3 bases at J, with 10 bases between. CDR3 in DNA: TGTGCCAGCAGTGAATTAGGGGGTGGCTACGAGCAGTACTTC. It specifies CASSELGGGYEQYF.

The chain links TRBV14 to TRBJ2-1; 9 nucleotides agree with TRBD2. V dropped 8 bases and J dropped 4; count of bases not matched to a gene: 15. The CDR3 runs 17 residues. Germline V gives CDR1 SGHDN, CDR2 FVKESK. In DNA form, the CDR3 reads TGTGCCAGCTTTTTACTAGCGGGCGGAGGTGTTTACAATGAGCAGTTCTTC. It encodes CASFLLAGGGVYNEQFF.

This sequence joins TRBV19 and TRBJ2-7; D is unclear. This CDR3 has 15 residues. Trimming pared 6 bases from V and 3 bases from J, leaving 18 bases between. CDR1 and CDR2 from the germline V gene are LNHDA and SQIVND (reference sequence). The CDR3 region has the DNA TGTGCCAGTAGGCTTGTCGACAATTCTGACTACGAGCAGTACTTC. This gives the protein CASRLVDNSDYEQYF.

This clone was seen more than once but under ten times. The V gene is TRBV5-6, the J gene TRBJ2-5, with 9 bases lining up with TRBD2. The CDR3 runs to 15 residues. The germline CDR1 and CDR2 sequences are SGHDT and YYEEEE. V shed 4 bases and J 3 bases; nucleotides not matched to a gene: 7. CDR3 nucleotide sequence: TGTGCCAGCAGCCTAAAGACTAGCGGAGAAGAGACCCAGTACTTC. The encoded protein is CASSLKTSGEETQYF.

The chain has TRBV7-6 and TRBJ2-3; D uncertain. Trimming removed 0 bases from V and 5 bases from J, with 9 bases in between. CDR3 length: 14 residues. Germline V gene lookup returns CDR1 SGHVS and CDR2 FNYEAQ. CDR3 sequence: CASSLALDQDTQYF. CDR3 bases: TGTGCCAGCAGCTTAGCGCTGGACCAAGATACGCAGTATTTT. Together with reference TRBV7-6 and TRBJ2-3, the CDR3 gives the full variable domain: GAGVSQSPRYKVTKRGQDVALRCDPISGHVSLYWYRQALGQGPEFLTYFNYEAQQDKSGLPNDRFSAERPEGSISTLTIQRTEQRDSAMYRCASSLALDQDTQYFGPGTRLTVL.

This clone has a handful of counts. The genes are TRBV14 and TRBJ1-4; TRBD1 might be the D (5 bases). Germline CDR1 and CDR2: SGHDN and FVKESK. The CDR3 is made up of 12 amino acids. V dropped 1 base and J dropped 14 bases, with 11 bases sitting between them. The CDR3, as DNA: TGTGCCAGCAGCCAAGGAAAGGGGCCGCTGTTTTTT. This codes for CASSQGKGPLFF. The complete variable domain, with remaining parts taken from reference TRBV14 and TRBJ1-4, reads EAGVTQFPSHSVIEKGQTVTLRCDPISGHDNLYWYRRVMGKEIKFLLHFVKESKQDESGMPNNRFLAERTGGTYSTLKVQPAELEDSGVYFCASSQGKGPLFFGSGTQLSVL.

The chain combines TRBV29-1 with TRBJ1-1; D may be TRBD1 (5 bases). The CDR3 is 13 amino acids. Trimming shortened V by 1 base and J by 2 bases, and 8 bases separated the two germline ends. The germline CDR1 and CDR2 sequences are SQVTM and ANQGSEA. CDR3 in DNA: TGCAGCGTTGAAGGCAGGGTTAACACTGAAGCTTTCTTT. The encoded protein is CSVEGRVNTEAFF.

This clone was counted between two and nine times. J is TRBJ2-7 and V is TRBV6-6, with D unclear. Between the trimmed V and J ends, which lost 6 bases and 2 bases, there was a span of 11 bases. CDR3 size: 13 residues. Germline V gene lookup returns CDR1 MNHNY and CDR2 SVGAGI (reference sequence). The chain's CDR3 is CASSSDRAYEQYF. As DNA, the CDR3 is TGTGCCAGCAGCTCCGACCGAGCCTACGAGCAGTACTTC.